These T cell receptor beta chains were read from a single sample in a study of post-analysis software for immune sequencing data. One entry per CDR3 protein, called by TCRdb with MiXCR from the PCR reads. The profile shows some 700,000 distinct CDR3 sequences, over 45% of them singletons. Sequencing was done on a sample of blood. Every receptor here comes from a girl aged 2 to 9 with multiple sclerosis. Both conserved end residues are part of each CDR3. D genes are given only for firm matches. Clone size is not always given. Where it is, it says once, few, many or a class for expanded clones.

d_gene,v_gene,abundance,j_gene,CDR3nt,CDR3aa
-,TRBV12-3/TRBV12-4,-,TRBJ2-7,TGTGCCAGCAGTTGGACTGGGGACTACGAGCAGTACTTC,CASSWTGDYEQYF
-,TRBV2,-,TRBJ1-2,TGTGCCAGCAACCGGGACCGGGACGAGAGTGGCTACACCTTC,CASNRDRDESGYTF
TRBD1,TRBV14,-,TRBJ2-1,TGTGCCAGCAGCCAAGACAGGGACAGCTCCTACAATGAGCAGTTCTTC,CASSQDRDSSYNEQFF
-,TRBV5-1,-,TRBJ1-2,TGCGCCAGCAGCGGACCGACGGGACAAGCGGGGGGCTACACCTTC,CASSGPTGQAGGYTF
TRBD2,TRBV7-2,-,TRBJ2-1,TGTGCCAGCAGCCTTAGCGGGAGGGACAGGAGGCCCAATGAGCAGTTCTTC,CASSLSGRDRRPNEQFF
-,TRBV12-3/TRBV12-4,-,TRBJ2-7,TGTGCCAGCAGGCCTCGGATTAGCGGCTACGAGCAGTACTTC,CASRPRISGYEQYF
-,TRBV20-1,-,TRBJ1-2,TGCAGTGCTACCCCCGCGGGGGATTATGGCTACACCTTC,CSATPAGDYGYTF
-,TRBV5-5,-,TRBJ1-4,TGTGCCAGCAGCTTGGACGGGGTATCGGTTGAAAAACTGTTTTTT,CASSLDGVSVEKLFF
TRBD2,TRBV7-3,-,TRBJ2-1,TGTGCCAGCAGCTTATTCACGGGAGGGATAGATGAGCAGTTCTTC,CASSLFTGGIDEQFF
TRBD2,TRBV3-1,-,TRBJ2-1,TGTGCCAGCAGCCGCCGACGGACTAGCGGAAGTTACAATGAGCAGTTCTTC,CASSRRRTSGSYNEQFF
-,TRBV4-2,-,TRBJ2-3,TGTGCCAGCAGCCAAAAAAGGGGGGGCACAGATACGCAGTATTTT,CASSQKRGGTDTQYF
-,TRBV11-2,-,TRBJ2-7,TGTGCCAGCAGCTTAGTGGTAGGGGGGGGCGGACTCTCCTACGAGCAGTACTTC,CASSLVVGGGGLSYEQYF
-,TRBV20-1,-,TRBJ2-7,TGCAGTGCGAGGAGGCTCCGAAGTCGGTACGAGGAGCAGTACTTC,CSARRLRSRYEEQYF
TRBD1,TRBV12-3/TRBV12-4,few,TRBJ1-2,TGTGCCAGCAGTGAACAGGGGGCGCGAGGCTACACCTTC,CASSEQGARGYTF
TRBD2,TRBV4-1,-,TRBJ2-1,TGCGCCAGCAGCCTATCCGGGACTAGCGGTTACAATGAGCAGTTCTTC,CASSLSGTSGYNEQFF
TRBD1,TRBV11-2,-,TRBJ2-7,TGTGCCAGCAGCTCTGACAGGGGAAACTACTACGAGCAGTACTTC,CASSSDRGNYYEQYF
TRBD1,TRBV4-1,once,TRBJ1-2,TGCGCCAGCAGAGAAACCGCGACAGGGAACTATGGCTACACCTTC,CASRETATGNYGYTF
-,TRBV29-1,-,TRBJ2-1,TGCAGCGTTGAGGGGCGCAGCTCCTACAATGAGCAGTTCTTC,CSVEGRSSYNEQFF
TRBD1,TRBV15,-,TRBJ1-1,TGTGCCACCAGCAGAGACCTACAGGGGCCTGAAGCTTTCTTT,CATSRDLQGPEAFF
TRBD1,TRBV4-3,-,TRBJ1-6,TGCGCCAGCAGCCAAGTCGACAGGGGGCGATCACCCCTCCACTTT,CASSQVDRGRSPLHF
TRBD1,TRBV5-1,few,TRBJ2-7,TGCGCCAGCAGCTTTACAGGGGACGAGCAGTACTTC,CASSFTGDEQYF
TRBD2,TRBV28,once,TRBJ2-7,TGTGCCAGCAGTTTTAGATCTAGCGGGAGTGACGAGCAGTACTTC,CASSFRSSGSDEQYF
-,TRBV29-1,few,TRBJ2-5,TGCAGCGTTAACGGTCAGGACAGCCCTCAGCACCAAGAGACCCAGTACTTC,CSVNGQDSPQHQETQYF
-,TRBV20-1,-,TRBJ2-3,TGCAGTGCCCAGGGTGGGAGTGGCGGTTCGGCCCGAGATACGCAGTATTTT,CSAQGGSGGSARDTQYF
TRBD1,TRBV12-3/TRBV12-4,-,TRBJ2-1,TGTGCCAGCAGTCAGACAGGGTATGAGTTCTTC,CASSQTGYEFF
TRBD2,TRBV12-3/TRBV12-4,few,TRBJ2-3,TGTGCCAGCAGTGGACTAGCGGGGGCCCTCACAGATACGCAGTATTTT,CASSGLAGALTDTQYF
-,TRBV11-3,-,TRBJ2-1,TGTGCCAGCAGCTTAGGGGAGGACAGGATCAATGAGCAGTTCTTC,CASSLGEDRINEQFF
TRBD2,TRBV11-2,-,TRBJ2-5,TGTGCCAGCAGCTTAGTTTGGGCTAGCGGCAAAGAGACCCAGTACTTC,CASSLVWASGKETQYF
-,TRBV20-1,few,TRBJ2-7,TGCAGTGCTAGAGAGGCGGAATACGAGCAGTACTTC,CSAREAEYEQYF
TRBD1,TRBV4-3,-,TRBJ2-1,TGCGCCAGCAGACCGGGACAGGGGGCCAATGAGCAGTTCTTC,CASRPGQGANEQFF
TRBD2,TRBV6-2/TRBV6-3,few,TRBJ2-7,TGTGCCAGCGGACAAGCGGGAGTCCACGAGCAGTACTTC,CASGQAGVHEQYF